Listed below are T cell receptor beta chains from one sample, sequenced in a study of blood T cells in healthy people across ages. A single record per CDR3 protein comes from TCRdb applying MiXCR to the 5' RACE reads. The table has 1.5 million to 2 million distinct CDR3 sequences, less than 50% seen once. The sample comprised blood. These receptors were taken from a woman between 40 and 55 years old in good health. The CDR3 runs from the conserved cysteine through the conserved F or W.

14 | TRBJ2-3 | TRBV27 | CASSMWGSSVTQYF
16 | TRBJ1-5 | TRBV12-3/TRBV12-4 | CASSPQTGFSNQPQHF
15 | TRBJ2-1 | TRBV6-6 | CASTVTSGGAGEQFF
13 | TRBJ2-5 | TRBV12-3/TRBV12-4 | CASSLFPGETQYF
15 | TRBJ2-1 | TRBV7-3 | CASSSGVGSGDEQFF
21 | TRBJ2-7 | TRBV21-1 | CASSKWRVLAGSRYTHYEQYF
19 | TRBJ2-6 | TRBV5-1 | CASRQLAGGPSSGVNVLTF
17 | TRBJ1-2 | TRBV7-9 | CASSLEPRRGQNYGYTF
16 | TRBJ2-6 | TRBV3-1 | CASSPILRSGANVLTF
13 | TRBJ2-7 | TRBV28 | CATAPQGALEQYF
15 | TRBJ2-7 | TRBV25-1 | CASSESGTGLAEQYF
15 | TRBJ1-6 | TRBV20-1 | CSAREGGQGNSPLHF
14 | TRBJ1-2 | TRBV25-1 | CASSEPGPFFSYTF
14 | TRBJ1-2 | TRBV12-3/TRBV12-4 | CASSADRFNYGYTF
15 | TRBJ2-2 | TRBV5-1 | CASSEGTSFPGELFF
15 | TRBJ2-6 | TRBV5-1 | CASSLLAAGANVLTF
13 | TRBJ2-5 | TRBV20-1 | CSAHPSGSWEQYF
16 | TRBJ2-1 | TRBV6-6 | CASSYPGQLDTNEQFF
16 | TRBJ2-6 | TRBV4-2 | CASSQGNRAGANVLTF
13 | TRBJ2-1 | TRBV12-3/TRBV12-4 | CASSPVSGGLQFF
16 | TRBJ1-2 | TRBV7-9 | CASSLAGQGINYGYTF
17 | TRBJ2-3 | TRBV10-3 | CAISESPEYTSTDTQYF
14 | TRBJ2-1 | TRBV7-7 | CASSRRDIRETQFF
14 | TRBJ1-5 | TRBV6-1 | CASSAIVGNQPQHF
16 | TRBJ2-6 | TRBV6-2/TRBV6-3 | CASRPAGGTGANVLTF
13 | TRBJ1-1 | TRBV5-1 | CASSLGPSGEAFF
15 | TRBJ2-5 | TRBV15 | CTTSRDLGPLETQYF
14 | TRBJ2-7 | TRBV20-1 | CSARAPQGRYEQYF
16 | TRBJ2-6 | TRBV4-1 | CASSQEGVTGANVLTF
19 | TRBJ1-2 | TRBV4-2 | CASSQDHPLIQGFAYGYTF
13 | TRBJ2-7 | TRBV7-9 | CASSLSGTVEQYF
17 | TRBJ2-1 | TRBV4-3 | CASSQGLQGDLLDEQFF
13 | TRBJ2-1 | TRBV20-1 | CSASENPADEQFF
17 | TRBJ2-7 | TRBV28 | CASSFGWGGGVTYEQYF
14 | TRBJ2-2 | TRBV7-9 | CASNRGGGTGELFF
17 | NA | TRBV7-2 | CASSLAVGGGVRDIQYF
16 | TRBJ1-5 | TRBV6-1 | CASRSERGRSNQPQHF
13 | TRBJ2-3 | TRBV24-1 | CATRSGYTDTQYF
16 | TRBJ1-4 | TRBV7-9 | CASSRSWDSTNEKLFF
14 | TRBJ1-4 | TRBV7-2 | CASREGLTNEKLFF
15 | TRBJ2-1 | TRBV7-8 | CASSLGLAGIYEQFF
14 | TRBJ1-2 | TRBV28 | CASSRTVRGYGYTF
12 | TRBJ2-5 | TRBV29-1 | CSVRLGGETQYF
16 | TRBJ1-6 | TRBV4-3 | CASSQNPQGKGSPLHF
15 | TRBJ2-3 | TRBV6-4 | CASSERGRRTDTQYF
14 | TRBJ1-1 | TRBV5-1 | CASSLAGNNREAFF
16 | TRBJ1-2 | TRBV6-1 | CASSETETGTNYGYTF